The 25 T cell receptor beta chains given below trace back to one sample, sequenced in a study of shared clonotypes between healthy human individuals. CD45RO-negative, CCR7-selected cells formed the naive CD8 fraction, which excluded terminally differentiated effector memory CD45RA+ cells. Using immunoSEQ multiplex PCR, the repertoire was profiled, and TCRdb retains in-frame clones only, with some absent. Among approximately 1.9 million clones listed, just under 95% were seen once. The material sequenced was naive CD8+ T cells from PBMCs. The receptors come from a man younger than 30 in good health. Some clones in this sample may be carry-over from other donors' samples.

This clone was recorded once. This sequence joins TRBV27 and TRBJ2-1, with 9 bases aligning to TRBD2. Unmatched junction bases numbered 9, after V lost 5 bases and J lost 7 bases. Germline V gene lookup returns CDR1 MNHEY and CDR2 SMNVEV (reference sequence). The CDR3 extends over 15 amino acids. CDR3 sequence: CASSGAGREGNEQFF. The CDR3, as DNA: TGTGCCAGCAGTGGGGCGGGGCGGGAGGGAAATGAGCAGTTCTTC.

V and J are TRBV19 and TRBJ1-5; D is perhaps TRBD1 (6 bases). The CDR3 is made up of 15 amino acids. The V end was cut by 2 bases, the J end by 4 bases, with 12 bases between. The germline V gene has CDR1 LNHDA and CDR2 SQIVND (reference sequence). The CDR3 here is CASSIWQGLNQPQHF. Written as DNA, the CDR3 is TGTGCCAGTAGTATATGGCAGGGGCTGAATCAGCCCCAGCATTTT.

CDR3 DNA: TGTGCCAGCGCCCCGGGGCGGCGGGAAAAACTGTTTTTT. Encoded protein: CASAPGRREKLFF. The rearrangement uses TRBV25-1 and TRBJ1-4, with TRBD1 as a possible D gene (5 bases). The V end lost 8 bases, the J end lost 8 bases, and 15 bases lay between the germline ends. There are 13 residues in the CDR3. The germline V gene encodes CDR1 MGHDK and CDR2 SYGVNS.

The V call is TRBV7-2, the J call TRBJ2-7, with D maybe TRBD2 (5 bases). Trimming shortened V by 5 bases and J by 0 bases, and 11 bases separated the two germline ends. Germline V gene sequence: CDR1 SGHTA, CDR2 FQGNSA. The CDR3 runs 14 residues. Here the CDR3 reads CASSTGYFSYEQYF. CDR3 sequence (DNA): TGTGCCAGCAGCACGGGGTACTTCTCCTACGAGCAGTACTTC.

This chain uses TRBV6-5 with TRBJ2-7; TRBD1 agrees at 7 bases. This CDR3 is 16 amino acids long. V lost 2 bases, J lost 3 bases, and 10 bases stayed unmatched. The germline V gene encodes CDR1 MNHEY and CDR2 SVGAGI. The CDR3 sequence: CASSYDLGQVDYEQYF. CDR3 DNA sequence: TGTGCCAGCAGTTACGATCTAGGACAGGTCGACTACGAGCAGTACTTC.

V gene TRBV29-1 combines with J gene TRBJ2-5; TRBD2 matches 10 bases. Germline V gene lookup returns CDR1 SQVTM and CDR2 ANQGSEA. V lost 0 bases, J lost 4 bases, and 11 bases stayed unmatched. The CDR3 contains 17 residues. CDR3 region: CSVEDQFGLAALETQYF. The CDR3 bases are TGCAGCGTTGAAGATCAATTTGGACTAGCGGCATTAGAGACCCAGTACTTC.

This clone was counted a few times. This sequence joins TRBV19 and TRBJ1-1, with D possibly being TRBD1 (5 bases). In germline, CDR1 is LNHDA, CDR2 SQIVND (reference sequence). This CDR3 is 15 amino acids long. V was trimmed by 6 bases and J by 0 bases, leaving 14 bases between them. The CDR3 DNA is TGTGCCAGTAGACCAACCGGGACCATGAACACTGAAGCTTTCTTT. It specifies CASRPTGTMNTEAFF.

The CDR3 coding sequence is TGTGCCAGCAGCCCGGGGACACTATTATACTACGAGCAGTACTTC. It encodes CASSPGTLLYYEQYF. This sequence joins TRBV9 and TRBJ2-7, with a possible D match to TRBD1 (6 bases). The CDR3 runs 15 residues. CDR1 is SGDLS, CDR2 YYNGEE, per germline. V lost 4 bases and J 3 bases, leaving 17 bases between the germline ends.

The genes are TRBV6-4 and TRBJ2-2; D is unresolved. The V and J ends lost 5 bases and 4 bases respectively, with 11 bases between them. CDR1 is MRHNA and CDR2 is SNTAGT in the germline V gene. CDR3 size: 14 residues. The CDR3 bases are TGTGCCAGCAGTCCCGGAGTTCGCACCGGGGAGCTGTTTTTT. It specifies CASSPGVRTGELFF.

The chain joins TRBV27 to TRBJ2-7, with 7 bases aligning to TRBD2. The CDR3 contains 15 residues. V shed 5 bases and J 2 bases; nucleotides not matched to a gene: 9. Germline V gene lookup returns CDR1 MNHEY and CDR2 SMNVEV (reference sequence). In DNA, the CDR3 is TGTGCCAGCAGTCCTAGGGCTAGCGGAACCTACGAGCAGTACTTC. Translating it yields CASSPRASGTYEQYF.

The chain recombines TRBV9 with TRBJ2-7; no firm D call. CDR1 is SGDLS, CDR2 YYNGEE, per germline. This CDR3 comprises 15 residues. V lost 0 bases to trimming and J lost 3 bases, with 13 bases between them. Here the CDR3 reads CASSVAPYPNYEQYF. In DNA, the CDR3 is TGTGCCAGCAGCGTAGCTCCTTATCCAAACTACGAGCAGTACTTC.

A note on this clone: The sample contains more than one DNA sequence encoding this CDR3. The chain couples TRBV11-2 to TRBJ2-3; 8 bases align to TRBD2. CDR1 SGHAT and CDR2 FQNNGV come from the germline V gene. Losses at the gene ends were 1 base for V and 2 bases for J; bases not matched to a gene: 2. The CDR3 contains 15 residues. The CDR3 is CASSLGLALTDTQYF. The CDR3 DNA reads TGTGCCAGCAGCTTAGGACTAGCGCTCACAGATACGCAGTATTTT.

The chain links TRBV7-8 to TRBJ2-7; D gene unclear. The CDR3 covers 16 residues. From germline, CDR1 is SGHVS and CDR2 FQNEAQ. Trimming left V 1 base short and J 0 bases short, with 13 bases between. The CDR3 reads CASSLGRGLNSYEQYF. CDR3 in DNA: TGTGCCAGCAGCTTAGGACGCGGCCTCAACTCCTACGAGCAGTACTTC.

To note about this clone: Other nucleotide sequences in the sample specify the same CDR3. The J gene is TRBJ2-7, the V gene TRBV28; the match to TRBD2 covers 12 bases. V lost 6 bases to trimming and J lost 7 bases; unmatched junction nucleotides: 7. Germline CDR1 MDHEN, CDR2 SYDVKM. The CDR3 is 14 residues long. The CDR3 region has the DNA TGTGCCAGCAGCAGACTAGCGGGAGTGGGGGAGCAGTACTTC. Protein product: CASSRLAGVGEQYF.

V usage is TRBV7-6 and J usage is TRBJ1-1, with D unresolved. This CDR3 region has 18 residues. Germline assignment: CDR1 SGHVS and CDR2 FNYEAQ. V gave up 5 bases and J gave up 6 bases, with 28 bases separating them. Here the CDR3 reads CASSPGRAGIPGGSEAFF. The CDR3 DNA sequence: TGTGCCAGCAGCCCAGGACGGGCGGGTATCCCTGGCGGGTCTGAAGCTTTCTTT.

This chain joins TRBV4-1 and TRBJ2-4; possibly TRBD2 for D (5 bases). The CDR3 covers 15 residues. Germline CDR1 and CDR2: MGHRA and YSYEKL. With 4 bases removed from V and 5 bases from J, the gap between germline ends came to 15 bases. The CDR3 loop reads CASSPGWGSENIQYF. CDR3 coding DNA: TGCGCCAGCAGCCCGGGATGGGGTTCAGAAAACATTCAGTACTTC.

The gene calls are TRBV28 and TRBJ2-7; D possibly corresponds to TRBD2 (5 bases). This CDR3 region has 13 residues. The V and J ends lost 9 bases and 3 bases respectively, with 15 bases between them. The germline V gene encodes CDR1 MDHEN and CDR2 SYDVKM. CDR3 residues: CASGSRGGYEQYF. The CDR3 nucleotides read TGTGCCAGTGGCTCTCGGGGTGGCTACGAGCAGTACTTC.

In regard to this clone: The sample carries other DNA sequences with the same CDR3. J is TRBJ2-7 and V is TRBV30, with D possibly being TRBD1 (6 bases). Trimming shortened V by 2 bases and J by 5 bases, and 10 bases separated the two germline ends. The CDR3 totals 12 residues. The germline V gene encodes CDR1 GTSNPN and CDR2 SVGIG (reference sequence). CDR3 sequence reads: CAWSLQGNEQYF. The CDR3 DNA reads as TGTGCCTGGAGTCTCCAGGGGAACGAGCAGTACTTC.

V is TRBV19 and J is TRBJ1-1, with TRBD1 identical over 9 bases. V lost 1 base, J lost 7 bases, and 13 bases stayed unmatched. Per germline, CDR1 LNHDA and CDR2 SQIVND (reference sequence). The length of the CDR3 is 17 residues. The CDR3: CASSIGALRDRAFEAFF. CDR3 sequence (DNA): TGTGCCAGTAGTATAGGGGCCCTCCGGGACAGGGCTTTTGAAGCTTTCTTT.

The CDR3, as DNA: TGCGCCAGCAGCCCCGGACTTTGGGATCAGCCCCAGCATTTT. Translated: CASSPGLWDQPQHF. V is TRBV4-1 and J is TRBJ1-5; D ambiguous. The germline V and J ends were trimmed by 4 bases and 5 bases, with 12 bases remaining between them. The germline CDR1 and CDR2 sequences are MGHRA and YSYEKL. The CDR3 is 14 amino acids.

V usage is TRBV11-2 and J usage is TRBJ2-5, with D tentatively TRBD1 (6 bases). The V end lost 5 bases, the J end lost 5 bases, and 21 bases lay between the germline ends. From germline, CDR1 is SGHAT and CDR2 FQNNGV. The CDR3 has 16 residues. The CDR3 DNA sequence: TGTGCCAGCAGCCTCTTGACAGGATCCCCAGGGGAGACCCAGTACTTC. Protein product: CASSLLTGSPGETQYF.

This chain links TRBV7-9 with TRBJ2-1, with TRBD2 identical over 8 bases. Trimming at V came to 5 bases and at J to 4 bases, leaving 10 bases not matched to a gene. From germline, CDR1 is SEHNR and CDR2 FQNEAQ (reference sequence). The CDR3 is 16 amino acids. The CDR3 nucleotides are TGTGCCAGCAGCCCCCCTTATAGCGGGAATTACAATGAGCAGTTCTTC. Translation gives CASSPPYSGNYNEQFF.

The rearrangement uses TRBV7-6 and TRBJ2-1; 11 nucleotides match TRBD2. The junction had 4 bases not matched to a gene; V was cut back by 4 bases and J by 5 bases. Germline lookup yields CDR1 SGHVS and CDR2 FNYEAQ. This CDR3 comprises 15 residues. The CDR3 loop reads CASSSILAGDNEQFF. CDR3 in DNA: TGTGCCAGCAGCTCTATACTAGCGGGAGACAATGAGCAGTTCTTC.

This chain uses TRBV7-8 with TRBJ2-3; D is unresolved. The germline CDR1 and CDR2 sequences are SGHVS and FQNEAQ. V lost 4 bases, J lost 1 base, and 12 bases lay in between. The CDR3 sequence is 15 residues long. In DNA, the CDR3 is TGTGCCAGCAGCTCCGAATTAGTACGCACAGATACGCAGTATTTT. Amino acid sequence: CASSSELVRTDTQYF.

This clone was found once. The chain is built from TRBV2 and TRBJ2-7; TRBD1 agrees at 9 bases. CDR1 and CDR2 from the germline V gene are SNHLY and FYNNEI. The CDR3 is made up of 13 amino acids. The ends lost 9 bases at V and 3 bases at J; junction bases unmatched: 6. The CDR3 protein is CASNRDRDYEQYF. CDR3 bases: TGTGCCAGTAACCGGGACAGGGACTACGAGCAGTACTTC.